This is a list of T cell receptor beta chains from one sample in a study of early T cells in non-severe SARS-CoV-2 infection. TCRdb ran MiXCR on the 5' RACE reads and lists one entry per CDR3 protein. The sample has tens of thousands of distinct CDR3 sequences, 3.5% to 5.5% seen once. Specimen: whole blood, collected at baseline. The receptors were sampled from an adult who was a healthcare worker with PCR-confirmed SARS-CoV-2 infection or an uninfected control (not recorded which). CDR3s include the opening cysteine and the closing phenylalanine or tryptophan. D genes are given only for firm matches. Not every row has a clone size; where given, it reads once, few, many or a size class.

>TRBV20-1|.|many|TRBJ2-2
TGCAGTGCTAGGGCCCCCCTCAACACCGGGGAGCTGTTTTTT
CSARAPLNTGELFF
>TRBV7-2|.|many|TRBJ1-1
TGTGCCAGCAGCCCCTTTGTCGCGGGACGGATGAACACTGAAGCTTTCTTT
CASSPFVAGRMNTEAFF
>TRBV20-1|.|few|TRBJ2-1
TGCAGTGCAATGCTTAGCGGTTCTGCCTACAATGAGCAGTTCTTC
CSAMLSGSAYNEQFF
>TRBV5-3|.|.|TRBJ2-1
TGTGCCAGAAGCTCATGGGACTCGCGCTGTGGGAAGTACAATGAGCAGTTCTTC
CARSSWDSRCGKYNEQFF
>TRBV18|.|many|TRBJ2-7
TGTGCCAGCTCACGGGACCTCTACGAGCAGTACTTC
CASSRDLYEQYF
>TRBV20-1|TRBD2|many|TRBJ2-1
TGCAGTGCTAGCCTAGCGGGAGAATTATACAATGAGCAGTTCTTC
CSASLAGELYNEQFF
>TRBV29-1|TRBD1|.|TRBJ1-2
TGCAGCACCGGACAGGATAACTATGGCTACACCTTC
CSTGQDNYGYTF
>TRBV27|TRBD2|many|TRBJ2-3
TGTGCCAGCAGTTTATCAGGGGCGGGGGGGCCAGATACGCAGTATTTT
CASSLSGAGGPDTQYF
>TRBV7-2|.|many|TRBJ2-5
TGTGCCAGCAGCTTAGATTTAGGTACAGAGACCCAGTACTTC
CASSLDLGTETQYF
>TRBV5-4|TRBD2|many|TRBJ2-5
TGTGCCAGCAGCCCCGGACTAGCGGGGGGCCGAGAAGAGACCCAGTACTTC
CASSPGLAGGREETQYF
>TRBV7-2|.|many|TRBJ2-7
TGTGCCAGCAGCTTTAGGGCGGGGGAGCAGTACTTC
CASSFRAGEQYF